This entry describes one T cell receptor beta chain. Germline V CDR1 and CDR2: MGHRA, YSYEKL. CDR3 length: 17 amino acids. V shed 1 base and J 9 bases; nucleotides not matched to a gene: 10. The data derive from a study of blood T cell repertoires in COVID-19. Study in general: Sites across the United States, Italy and Spain contributed samples from acute and convalescent COVID-19. Sample material is recorded as cDNA or gDNA derived from T cells, B-cell-depleted T cells, or PBMCs.

Generated by immunoSEQ multiplex PCR, the TCRdb table keeps only in-frame clones and is missing some. The repertoire holds over 25,000 clones, with 90% to 95% as singletons. This chain joins TRBV4-1 and TRBJ1-6, with 9 nucleotides matching TRBD1. The sequenced material came from peripheral blood. The sequence came from a man between 60 and 75 years old with acute or convalescent COVID-19. CDR3 loop: CASSQGRFGTGSSPLHF. CDR3 nucleotides: TGCGCCAGCAGCCAAGGACGATTCGGGACAGGGAGTTCACCCCTCCACTTT.